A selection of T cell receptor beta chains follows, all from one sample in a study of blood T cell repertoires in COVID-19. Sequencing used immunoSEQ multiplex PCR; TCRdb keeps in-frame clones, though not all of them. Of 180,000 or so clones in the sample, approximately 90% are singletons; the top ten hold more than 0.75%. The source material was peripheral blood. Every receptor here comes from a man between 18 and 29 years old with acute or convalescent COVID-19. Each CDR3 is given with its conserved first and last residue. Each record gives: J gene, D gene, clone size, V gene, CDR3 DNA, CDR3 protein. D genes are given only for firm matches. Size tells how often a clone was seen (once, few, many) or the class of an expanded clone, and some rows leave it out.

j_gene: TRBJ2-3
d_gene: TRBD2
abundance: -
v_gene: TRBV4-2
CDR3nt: TGTGCCAGCACCGACGGGGGGGCCTTGGTTCATACGCAGTATTTT
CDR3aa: CASTDGGALVHTQYF

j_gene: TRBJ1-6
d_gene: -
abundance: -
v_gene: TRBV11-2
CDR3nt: TGTGCCAGCAGCTCCCACAGTTTCCCCCCACCCCTCCACTTT
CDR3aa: CASSSHSFPPPLHF

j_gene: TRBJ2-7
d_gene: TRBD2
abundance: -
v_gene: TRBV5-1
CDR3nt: TGCGCCAGCAGCTTGGGTGGGCTAGCGGCTGCCTACGAGCAGTACTTC
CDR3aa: CASSLGGLAAAYEQYF

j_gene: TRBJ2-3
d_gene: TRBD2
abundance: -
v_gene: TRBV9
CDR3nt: TGTGCCAGCAGCCTTAACCGGGGGGGGCCAGATACGCAGTATTTT
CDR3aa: CASSLNRGGPDTQYF

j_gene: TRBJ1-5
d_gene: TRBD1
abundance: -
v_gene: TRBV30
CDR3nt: TGTGCCTGGAGTGTTACAGGGGGCTCCCAGCCCCAGCATTTT
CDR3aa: CAWSVTGGSQPQHF

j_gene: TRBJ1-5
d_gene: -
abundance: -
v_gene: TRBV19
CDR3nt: TGTGCCAGTAGGCGGTCAGCCAATCAGCCCCAGCATTTT
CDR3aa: CASRRSANQPQHF

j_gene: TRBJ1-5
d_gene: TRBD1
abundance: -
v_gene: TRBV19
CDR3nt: TGTGCCAGTATGATTAGCCGTGACAGGGGGCTGAATCAGCCCCAGCATTTT
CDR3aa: CASMISRDRGLNQPQHF

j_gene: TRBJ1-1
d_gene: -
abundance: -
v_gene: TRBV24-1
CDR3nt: TGTGCCACCAGTGATTCAGGGGCAGGAGGAACTGAAGCTTTCTTT
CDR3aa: CATSDSGAGGTEAFF

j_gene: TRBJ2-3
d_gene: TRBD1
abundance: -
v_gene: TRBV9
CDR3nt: TGTGCCAGCAGCGTAGCGCCAGGGGGCGTTGGAGATACGCAGTATTTT
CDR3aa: CASSVAPGGVGDTQYF

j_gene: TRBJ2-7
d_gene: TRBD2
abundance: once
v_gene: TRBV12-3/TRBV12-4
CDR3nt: TGTGCCAGCAGTGGGACTAGCGGGGTTCCTCAGTACTTC
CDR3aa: CASSGTSGVPQYF

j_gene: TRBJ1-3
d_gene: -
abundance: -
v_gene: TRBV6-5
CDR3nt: TGTGCCAGCAGGCGAACAGGGACAACGGGAAACACCATATATTTT
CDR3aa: CASRRTGTTGNTIYF

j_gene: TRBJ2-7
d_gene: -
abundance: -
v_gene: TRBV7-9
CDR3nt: TGTGCCAGCAGCTTAACGGGGTACGAGCAGTACTTC
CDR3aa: CASSLTGYEQYF

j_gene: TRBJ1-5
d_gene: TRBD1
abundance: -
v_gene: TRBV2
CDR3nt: TGTGCCAGCAGCCGCGGACAGGGATATCAGCCCCAGCATTTT
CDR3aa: CASSRGQGYQPQHF

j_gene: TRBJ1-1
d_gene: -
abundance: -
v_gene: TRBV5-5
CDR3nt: TGTGCCAGCAGCTTGTGGTCAGGGTTGAACACTGAAGCTTTCTTT
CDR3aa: CASSLWSGLNTEAFF

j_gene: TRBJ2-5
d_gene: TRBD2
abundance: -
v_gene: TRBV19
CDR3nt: TGTGCAAGCGGGGGGGCCGGAAAAGAGACCCAGTACTTC
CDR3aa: CASGGAGKETQYF

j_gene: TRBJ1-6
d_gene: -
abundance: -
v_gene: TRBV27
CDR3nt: TGTGCCAGCAGCTTCATGACAGGTGAAAATTCACCCCTCCACTTT
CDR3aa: CASSFMTGENSPLHF

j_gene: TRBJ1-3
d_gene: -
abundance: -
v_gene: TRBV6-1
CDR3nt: TGTGCCAGCAGTGAACTAGCCGGGCGGGGGGACGGAAACACCATATATTTT
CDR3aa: CASSELAGRGDGNTIYF

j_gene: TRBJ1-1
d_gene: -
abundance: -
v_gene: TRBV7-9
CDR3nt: TGTGCCAGCAGCTTAGGGACACTAGAAGCTTTCTTT
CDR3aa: CASSLGTLEAFF

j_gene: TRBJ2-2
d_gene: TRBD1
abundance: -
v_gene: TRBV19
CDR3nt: TGTGCCAGCCAGTGGCAGGGGGCCAGCGGGGAGCTGTTTTTT
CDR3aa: CASQWQGASGELFF

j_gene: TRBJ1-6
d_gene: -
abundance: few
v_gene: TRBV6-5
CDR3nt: TGTGCCAGCAGTTACTCGGCCCTGGAGGGCTCACCCCTCCACTTT
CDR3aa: CASSYSALEGSPLHF

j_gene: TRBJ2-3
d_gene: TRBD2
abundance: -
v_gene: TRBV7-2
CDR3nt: TGTGCCAGCAGCTTAGTGGGAGGGCTAGCGGGGGGGATGTCAGATACGCAGTATTTT
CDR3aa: CASSLVGGLAGGMSDTQYF

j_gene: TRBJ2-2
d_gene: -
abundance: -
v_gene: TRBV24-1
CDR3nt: TGTGCCACCAGTGATTTCCTCGGACATAACACCGGGGAGCTGTTTTTT
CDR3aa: CATSDFLGHNTGELFF

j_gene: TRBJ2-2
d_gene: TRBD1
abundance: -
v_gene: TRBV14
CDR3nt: TGTGCCAGCAGCAACCGGGACAGGGGTATCACCGGGGAGCTGTTTTTT
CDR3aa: CASSNRDRGITGELFF

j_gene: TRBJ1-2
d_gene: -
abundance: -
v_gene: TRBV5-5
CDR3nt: TGTGCCAGCAGCTTAGGGTTGGGGGCAGGTGGCTACACCTTC
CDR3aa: CASSLGLGAGGYTF

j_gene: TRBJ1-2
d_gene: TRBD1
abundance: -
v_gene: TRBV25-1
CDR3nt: TGTGCCAGCAGTCCATACAGGGGGCCCATCAACTATGGCTACACCTTC
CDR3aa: CASSPYRGPINYGYTF

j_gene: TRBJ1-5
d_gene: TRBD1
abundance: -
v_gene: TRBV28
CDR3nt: TGTGCCAGCAGTTTCGAGGGGGCGAGCAATCAGCCCCAGCATTTT
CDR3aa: CASSFEGASNQPQHF

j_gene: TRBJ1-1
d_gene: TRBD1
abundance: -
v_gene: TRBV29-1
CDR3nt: TGCAGCGTTTTCACCGGACAGGTGAACACTGAAGCTTTCTTT
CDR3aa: CSVFTGQVNTEAFF

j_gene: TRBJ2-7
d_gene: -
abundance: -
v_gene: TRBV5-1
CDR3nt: TGCGCCAGCAGCTTGGAGGCCCAGCGGTACGAGCAGTACTTC
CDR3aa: CASSLEAQRYEQYF

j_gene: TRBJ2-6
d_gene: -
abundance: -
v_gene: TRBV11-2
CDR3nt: TGTGCCAGCAGCACCCCTTACAGTTCAGGGGCCAACGTCCTGACTTTC
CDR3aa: CASSTPYSSGANVLTF

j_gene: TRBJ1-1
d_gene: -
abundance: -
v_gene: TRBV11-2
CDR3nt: TGTGCCAGCAGCCCTCGATACACCGCCCTGGTCGGGACTGAAGCTTTCTTT
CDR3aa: CASSPRYTALVGTEAFF

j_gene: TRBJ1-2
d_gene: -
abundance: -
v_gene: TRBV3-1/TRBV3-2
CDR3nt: TGTGCCAGCAGCCACCCGGCAGGGCCCGACTATGGCTACACCTTC
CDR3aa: CASSHPAGPDYGYTF

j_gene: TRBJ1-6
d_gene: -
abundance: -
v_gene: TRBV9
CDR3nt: TGTGCCAGCAGCGTAGGCGCAAATTCACCCCTCCACTTT
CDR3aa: CASSVGANSPLHF

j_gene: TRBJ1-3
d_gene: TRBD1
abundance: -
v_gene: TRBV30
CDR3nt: TGTGCCTGGAGTGTTTCCGGGACAGGGGCTGGAAACACCATATATTTT
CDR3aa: CAWSVSGTGAGNTIYF

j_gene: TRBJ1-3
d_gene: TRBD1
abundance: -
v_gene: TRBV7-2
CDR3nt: TGTGCCAGCAGCTACCCTGAACAGGGGGCACCTGGAAACACCATATATTTT
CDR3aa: CASSYPEQGAPGNTIYF

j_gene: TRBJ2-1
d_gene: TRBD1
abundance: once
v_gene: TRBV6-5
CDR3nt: TGTGCCAGCTGGACAGGGGCAGGTGAGCAGTTCTTC
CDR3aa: CASWTGAGEQFF

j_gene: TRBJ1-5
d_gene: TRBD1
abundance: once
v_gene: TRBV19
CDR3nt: TGTGCCAGTAGAAGTACCGGGACAGGGAAGAATCAGCCCCAGCATTTT
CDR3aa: CASRSTGTGKNQPQHF

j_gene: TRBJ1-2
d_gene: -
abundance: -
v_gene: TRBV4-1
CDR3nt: TGCGCCAGCAGCCAGAACAATGGCTACACCTTC
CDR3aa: CASSQNNGYTF

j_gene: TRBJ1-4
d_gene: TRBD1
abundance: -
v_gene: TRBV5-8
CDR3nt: TGTGCCAGCAGTCGGGACAGGGAGGGTGAAAAACTGTTTTTT
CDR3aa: CASSRDREGEKLFF

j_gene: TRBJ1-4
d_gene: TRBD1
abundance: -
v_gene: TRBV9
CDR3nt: TGTGCCAGCAGCCTGGGACAGGGTCGGGAAAAACTGTTTTTT
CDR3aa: CASSLGQGREKLFF

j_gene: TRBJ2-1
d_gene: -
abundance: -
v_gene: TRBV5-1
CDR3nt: TGCGCCAGCAGCTTACAGGGTCCGAATGAGCAGTTCTTC
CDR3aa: CASSLQGPNEQFF